Reported below is one TCR beta chain. Germline V CDR1 and CDR2: SGHRS, YFSETQ. V was trimmed by 4 bases and J by 7 bases, leaving 12 bases between them. The CDR3 extends over 13 amino acids. Each CDR3 protein is one row after TCRdb ran MiXCR on the RT-PCR reads. The table has about 620,000 distinct CDR3 sequences, approximately 10% seen once. The sample originates from a study of response to subunit inactivated influenza vaccine. These same data were also listed under a study on T cells expressing NK-cell markers. In that study: TCR beta cDNA was made by 5'RACE template switching with UMIs. Of the CD8+ T cell pool in about 6 donors, roughly 1.0-7.0% was accounted for by dominant NKG2C+ clonotypes. These clonotypes also led the CD3+CD56-NKG2C+ fraction in four donors.

The TCR sequence derives from a man aged 45-65 years who received an inactivated influenza vaccine. The V call is TRBV5-1, the J call TRBJ1-3, with D hard to call. This sample comprised PBMCs from blood, obtained on the day of vaccination. The CDR3: CASSPGIGNTIYF. Written as DNA, the CDR3 is TGCGCCAGCAGCCCGGGAATCGGTAACACCATATATTTT.